These 19 T cell receptor beta chains came from one sample sequenced in a study of shared clonotypes between healthy human individuals. The method was immunoSEQ multiplex PCR; TCRdb's version includes in-frame clones alone and lacks a portion of them. The repertoire holds around 2.3 million clones, with roughly 95% as singletons. Sequencing used naive CD4+ T cells sorted from blood. Noted subset: CD45RA+ positively selected. These receptors all come from a man aged 18 to 35 in good health.

The CDR3 region is CASSSGGSGRENEQFF. The DNA of the CDR3 is TGTGCCAGCAGCTCCGGGGGTAGCGGGAGGGAAAATGAGCAGTTCTTC. V is TRBV7-9 and J is TRBJ2-1; TRBD2 matches 11 bases. In germline, CDR1 is SEHNR, CDR2 FQNEAQ (reference sequence). V was pared by 4 bases and J by 7 bases, with 9 bases of the junction left unmatched. The CDR3 is made up of 16 amino acids.

The rearrangement links TRBV11-1 to TRBJ2-7, with D uncertain. CDR3 length equals 14 residues. V lost 0 bases and J 2 bases, leaving 8 bases between the germline ends. The V gene's germline CDR1 is SGHAT and CDR2 FQDESV (reference sequence). The CDR3 DNA follows: TGTGCCAGCAGCTTAGCGGCAGGCCCCTACGAGCAGTACTTC. Protein product: CASSLAAGPYEQYF.

The chain joins TRBV27 to TRBJ1-1; TRBD1 aligns across 7 bases. Looked up from germline, CDR1 is MNHEY and CDR2 is SMNVEV (reference sequence). V lost 5 bases and J lost 6; bases outside the gene matches: 6. The CDR3 is made up of 13 amino acids. CDR3 coding DNA: TGTGCCAGCAGTGTTACAGGGGATTCTGAAGCTTTCTTT. Its protein is CASSVTGDSEAFF.

The CDR3 region has the DNA TGTGCCAGCTCATCTACGACTAGCGGGGTGGACACCGGGGAGCTGTTTTTT. Translated: CASSSTTSGVDTGELFF. The gene calls are TRBV18 and TRBJ2-2, with 11 bases identical to TRBD2. The V gene's germline CDR1 is KGHSH and CDR2 LQKENI. The CDR3 is made up of 17 amino acids. Trimming took 5 bases from V and 3 from J; bases not matched to a gene: 8.

Concerning this clone itself: The same CDR3 also results from other DNA sequences found in this sample. The V gene is TRBV29-1, the J gene TRBJ1-1, with TRBD1 as a possible D gene (6 bases). CDR1 is SQVTM, CDR2 ANQGSEA, per germline. There are 12 residues in the CDR3. Trimming removed 4 bases from V and 4 bases from J, with 10 bases in between. The CDR3 DNA follows: TGCAGCGTTGCAGGGGTTGGCACTGAAGCTTTCTTT. It translates to CSVAGVGTEAFF.

The chain recombines TRBV7-8 with TRBJ2-1, with a weak D call TRBD2 (5 bases). There are 13 residues in the CDR3. Germline-derived CDR1 and CDR2 are SGHVS and FQNEAQ. V lost 5 bases, J lost 7 bases, and 12 bases lay in between. The CDR3 spells CASSPRVANEQFF. The DNA of the CDR3 is TGTGCCAGCAGCCCTAGGGTAGCGAATGAGCAGTTCTTC.

In DNA, the CDR3 is TGCGCCAGCGCGACAGGGGGGGAAAAACTGTTTTTT. Encoded protein: CASATGGEKLFF. The rearrangement links TRBV10-2 to TRBJ1-4, with TRBD1 identical over 9 bases. There are 12 residues in the CDR3. Per the germline V gene, CDR1 is WSHSY and CDR2 is SAAADI. Trimming at V came to 8 bases and at J to 8 bases, leaving 3 bases not matched to a gene.

The chain links TRBV11-3 to TRBJ2-1; D possibly matches TRBD1 or TRBD2 (6 bases each). The ends were cut back, 5 bases at V and 7 bases at J, with 15 bases in the middle. CDR3 length: 14 amino acids. CDR1 is SGHNT, CDR2 YENEEA, per germline. The CDR3 loop reads CASSPGQGRNEQFF. The CDR3 DNA reads as TGTGCCAGCAGCCCCGGGCAGGGGAGGAATGAGCAGTTCTTC. The full variable domain, completed using reference TRBV11-3 and TRBJ2-1, is EAGVVQSPRYKIIEKKQPVAFWCNPISGHNTLYWYLQNLGQGPELLIRYENEEAVDDSQLPKDRFSAERLKGVDSTLKIQPAELGDSAVYLCASSPGQGRNEQFFGPGTRLTVL.

The rearrangement links TRBV14 to TRBJ2-2; 8 bases agree with TRBD1. This CDR3 contains 15 residues. CDR1 and CDR2 (germline): SGHDN, FVKESK. V dropped 6 bases and J dropped 4; count of bases not matched to a gene: 7. Written as DNA, the CDR3 is TGTGCCAGCAGTCTGCTCGGACAGGGCACCGGGGAGCTGTTTTTT. This translates into CASSLLGQGTGELFF. The full variable domain, rest sourced from reference TRBV14 and TRBJ2-2, is EAGVTQFPSHSVIEKGQTVTLRCDPISGHDNLYWYRRVMGKEIKFLLHFVKESKQDESGMPNNRFLAERTGGTYSTLKVQPAELEDSGVYFCASSLLGQGTGELFFGEGSRLTVL.

The chain carries TRBV7-2 and TRBJ2-1, with TRBD1 identical over 10 bases. Germline CDR1 is SGHTA and CDR2 is FQGNSA. This CDR3 spans 15 amino acids. Trimming cost V 6 bases and J 6 bases; bases outside gene matches: 8. CDR3: CASRRTGGSVNEQFF. The DNA for the CDR3 is TGTGCCAGCAGGCGGACAGGGGGTTCTGTCAATGAGCAGTTCTTC.

This chain links TRBV7-2 with TRBJ1-5, with 8 bases lining up with TRBD1. Germline V gene lookup returns CDR1 SGHTA and CDR2 FQGNSA. The CDR3 runs 15 residues. V lost 7 bases and J lost 4; bases outside the gene matches: 9. This chain's CDR3 is CASKPGTGGNQPQHF. CDR3 in DNA: TGTGCCAGCAAACCCGGGACAGGTGGAAATCAGCCCCAGCATTTT.

V is TRBV10-3 and J is TRBJ2-7; 7 bases are shared with TRBD2. This CDR3 is 13 amino acids long. The V gene end was trimmed by 8 bases and the J gene end by 5 bases; junction bases not matched to a gene: 9. Germline CDR1 reads ENHRY; CDR2 reads SYGVKD. CDR3 coding DNA: TGTGCCATCGCCCGGGGGGTAGGGGACGAGCAGTACTTC. It yields the protein CAIARGVGDEQYF.

This chain joins TRBV5-8 and TRBJ1-1; D gene unclear. CDR1 SGHTS and CDR2 YDEGEE come from the germline V gene. V was trimmed by 5 bases and J by 1 base, leaving 15 bases between them. This CDR3 region has 15 residues. CDR3: CASSLTAKSNTEAFF. CDR3 DNA: TGTGCCAGCAGTCTCACCGCTAAATCGAACACTGAAGCTTTCTTT.

In its sample, this clone was seen once. The chain joins TRBV2 to TRBJ2-2; TRBD1 matches at 8 bases. Germline V gene lookup returns CDR1 SNHLY and CDR2 FYNNEI. The CDR3 is 14 amino acids. Germline trimming cut 4 bases from V and 6 bases from J; bases unmatched to any gene: 4. Here the CDR3 reads CASSGRGQAGELFF. CDR3 DNA sequence: TGTGCCAGCAGTGGCAGGGGGCAGGCCGGGGAGCTGTTTTTT. Based on the CDR3 plus reference TRBV2 and TRBJ2-2, the full variable domain is EPEVTQTPSHQVTQMGQEVILRCVPISNHLYFYWYRQILGQKVEFLVSFYNNEISEKSEIFDDQFSVERPDGSNFTLKIRSTKLEDSAMYFCASSGRGQAGELFFGEGSRLTVL.

V gene TRBV19 combines with J gene TRBJ2-7; tentatively, D is TRBD1 (6 bases). The CDR3 has 16 residues. V was shortened by 1 base and J by 6 bases, with 19 bases between the two germline ends. Germline lookup yields CDR1 LNHDA and CDR2 SQIVND (reference sequence). DNA of the CDR3: TGTGCCAGTAGTATAGCCCAGGGGCGGGCTCCAGGCGAGCAGTACTTC. Protein: CASSIAQGRAPGEQYF. The full variable domain, in which reference TRBV19 and TRBJ2-7 provide the parts outside the CDR3, is DGGITQSPKYLFRKEGQNVTLSCEQNLNHDAMYWYRQDPGQGLRLIYYSQIVNDFQKGDIAEGYSVSREKKESFPLTVTSAQKNPTAFYLCASSIAQGRAPGEQYFGPGTRLTVT.

This chain links TRBV7-2 with TRBJ2-1; 7 nucleotides align to TRBD2. Germline V CDR1 and CDR2: SGHTA, FQGNSA. This CDR3 is 15 amino acids long. V shed 1 base, J shed 15 bases, and the junction held 15 bases outside the gene matches. CDR3 residues: CASSLVGDGGFRRFF. CDR3 nucleotides: TGTGCCAGCAGCTTAGTGGGTGACGGGGGGTTCCGGAGGTTCTTC.

This chain uses TRBV29-1 with TRBJ2-2; no clear D gene. Germline V CDR1 and CDR2: SQVTM, ANQGSEA. There are 13 residues in the CDR3. V lost 4 bases, J lost 0 bases, and 6 bases lay in between. The CDR3 is CSVAEPNTGELFF. As DNA, the CDR3 is TGCAGCGTTGCGGAACCGAACACCGGGGAGCTGTTTTTT.

V and J are TRBV2 and TRBJ2-7; D may correspond to TRBD1 or TRBD2 (5 bases each). Trimming removed 8 bases at V and 3 bases at J, with 17 bases between. The CDR3 is 14 amino acids. Germline CDR1 reads SNHLY; CDR2 reads FYNNEI. DNA for the CDR3: TGTGCCAGCCACCCGGGACCAGCGAACTACGAGCAGTACTTC. Encoded protein: CASHPGPANYEQYF. The full variable domain, in which reference TRBV2 and TRBJ2-7 provide the parts outside the CDR3, is EPEVTQTPSHQVTQMGQEVILRCVPISNHLYFYWYRQILGQKVEFLVSFYNNEISEKSEIFDDQFSVERPDGSNFTLKIRSTKLEDSAMYFCASHPGPANYEQYFGPGTRLTVT.

The V call is TRBV5-1, the J call TRBJ2-7; a possible D gene is TRBD1 (5 bases). The germline CDR1 and CDR2 sequences are SGHRS and YFSETQ. Trimming removed 5 bases from V and 5 bases from J, with 17 bases in between. The CDR3 has 14 residues. The DNA for the CDR3 is TGCGCCAGCAGGCAGGGCGCAGAGTCCCACGAGCAGTACTTC. The encoded protein is CASRQGAESHEQYF. Variable domain in full (rest from reference TRBV5-1 and TRBJ2-7): KAGVTQTPRYLIKTRGQQVTLSCSPISGHRSVSWYQQTPGQGLQFLFEYFSETQRNKGNFPGRFSGRQFSNSRSEMNVSTLELGDSALYLCASRQGAESHEQYFGPGTRLTVT.